The present T cell receptor (beta chain) was sequenced within a study of CXCR3-negative and CXCR3-positive naive CD8 T cells. Study-level points and caveats: Memory, not naive, CXCR3-negative and CXCR3-positive cells differed in TRBV-TRBJ usage. Sequencing showed both naive subsets with comparably high diversity, and memory CD8+ cells much lower. Cryopreservation partially lowered CXCR3 expression, so most assays used fresh PBMCs.

A note on this clonotype: Its antigen is still unknown.

CDR3 length: 15 amino acids. Cells classed as naive CD8+ T cells were CD45RO-CCR7+CD27+CD95-. Researchers prepared the TRB cDNA libraries using 5' RACE with UMI labels. TCRdb reprocessed the 5' RACE reads, keeping one entry per CDR3 protein, no DNA. Its table records 8,000 to 10,000 distinct CDR3 sequences. The chain has TRBV12-3 or TRBV12-4 and TRBJ2-2; TCRdb's assignment of TRBD1 cannot be checked, as there is no DNA. The TCR originated in a human donor in good health. Some clones in this sample may be carry-over from other donors' samples. Sequencing was done on a sample of naive CXCR3- CD8+ T cells from blood. The subset here: CD45RO-CCR7+CD27+CD95- naive CD8+ T cells lacking CXCR3 (TNR3-). CDR3 protein: CASSYRTGTTGELFF.